Many counts were recorded for the clone carrying this T cell receptor (beta chain). What it recognizes is unknown. This record comes from a study of Graves' ophthalmopathy and Graves' hyperthyroidism. Study results and caveats: The blood repertoire also included most expanded thyroid clonotypes above 0.001 frequency.

Investigators amplified TCR beta CDR3 regions from RNA transcripts. First-round RT-PCR used HTBI primers; second-round multiplex PCR followed. TCRdb re-called the multiplex PCR reads with MiXCR, one entry per CDR3 protein. Here the sample spans approximately 330,000 distinct CDR3 sequences, roughly a sixth being singletons. Sequences were obtained from peripheral blood. The TCR comes from an adult man with Graves' ophthalmopathy.

As DNA, the CDR3 is TGTGCCAGCAGTTTAGGCTTCCCGAGACAGAGAAGGAACACTGAAGCTTTCTTT. Translating gives CASSLGFPRQRRNTEAFF. The chain is built from TRBV28 and TRBJ1-1; TRBD1 might be the D (5 bases). Germline V CDR1 and CDR2: MDHEN, SYDVKM. V gave up 2 bases and J gave up 1 base, with 20 bases separating them. This CDR3 is built from 18 residues.